This T cell receptor beta chain originates from a study of T cells after yellow fever vaccination (dated by TCRdb to the late 2010s). Describing the broader study: The SMART-Seq v4 Ultra Low Input RNA kit was used to prepare libraries from fractions with low cell numbers. Bulk TCR alpha and beta repertoires were sequenced longitudinally to track T-cell clones before and after primary and booster YFV17D yellow fever vaccination. Two healthy male donors, one aged 18 to 29 and one aged 30 to 40 years, were included in the cohort. Blood was collected at multiple timepoints before and after primary and secondary immunization, and bulk PBMC replicates and cell subsets were isolated. Paper-wide results and their limitations: FACS-sorted repertoires could contain abundant contaminating clonotypes from the bulk population, so computational filtering was required. Most clones expanded after primary vaccination (almost 98% of CD4 and roughly 88% of CD8) were re-detected after the booster, suggesting that broad memory maintenance occurred. The study included only two donors, which limits how far the findings can be generalized. A small fraction of clonotypes showed up in both the CD4 and CD8 compartments, probably as a result of convergent recombination. Compared with the primary T-cell response, the secondary T-cell response was weaker but faster, peaking on day 5 rather than day 15.

Synthesis of TCR cDNA relied on 5'RACE template switching, a step that introduced a universal primer site along with unique molecular identifiers. Priming of cDNA synthesis was performed from both the TCR alpha and TCR beta constant segments. Two PCR steps were used to amplify libraries, with sample barcodes and sequencing adapters being added in the second step. Sequencing of libraries was performed on Illumina HiSeq 2500 (2x100 bp) or NovaSeq (2x150 bp). In the paper's pipeline: MIGEC handled demultiplexing of reads and collapsing into UMI consensus sequences, while MiXCR performed V(D)J alignment. Vaccine-responding clonotypes were defined with edgeR using replicate PBMC samples, requiring FDR below 0.01 and a log2 fold change above 5 up to day 15. Each bulk clonotype was labeled CD4 or CD8 based on which sequenced repertoire, CD4 or CD8, contained the clonotype at higher abundance. TCRdb passed the public sequencing reads through fastp at Q25 and MiXCR, retaining productive beta sequences. Here each entry gathers all rows of one CDR3 protein and keeps the most common genes and DNA. These V and J calls are TCRdb output, not the study's own analysis. The sample table holds around 610,000 distinct CDR3 sequences, of which approximately 15% were seen once. Of the sample, over 12% falls within the top ten clones.

Comment on this clonotype: Its antigen is currently not known. No base quality values were provided; no much bigger clone lies one nucleotide off.

What this sample's treatment or condition label stands for: live attenuated yellow fever vaccine strain. Two biological replicates of bulk PBMCs were collected at each blood-draw timepoint. A standard Ficoll-Paque protocol was used to isolate PBMCs from peripheral blood. TriZol was used to extract RNA from bulk PBMCs, from CD4 and CD8 fractions, and from dextramer-positive and dextramer-negative fractions. The clonotype originates from a man aged 25-40 years who received the YFV17D yellow fever vaccine. This specimen consisted of PBMCs, obtained on the day of the yellow fever booster vaccination.

The nucleotide sequence reads as follows: TGTGCCAGCAGTTACGGAGAGGCAGATACGCAGTATTTT. Translated, it gives CASSYGEADTQYF. The chain couples TRBV6-2 or TRBV6-3 to TRBJ2-3, with the identity of the D gene unclear. The CDR3 holds 13 amino acids from the cysteine to the phenylalanine. Only the CDR3 portion is preserved as DNA: 39 bases, with reading frame beginning at the first base. V is clipped by 2 bases and J by 4 bases, and the sequence between their germline boundaries is 7 bases long. From a lookup of the germline V gene, CDR1 and CDR2 are MNHEY and SVGEGT.